Shown below are 15 T cell receptor beta chains from a single sample sequenced in a study of blood T cell repertoires in COVID-19. Profiled with immunoSEQ multiplex PCR; TCRdb holds only in-frame clones, not every one. This sample has about 88,000 clones, with roughly 90% found just once. Sequenced material: peripheral blood. The receptor set was obtained from a male donor with acute or convalescent COVID-19.

The CDR3 region has the DNA TGTGCCAGCAGCCTGGGACAGGAGTTTACTGACACTGAAGCTTTCTTT. Residues: CASSLGQEFTDTEAFF. The chain is built from TRBV4-2 and TRBJ1-1; 8 bases are a match to TRBD1. This CDR3 has 16 amino acids. Germline-derived CDR1 and CDR2 are LGHNA and YNFKEQ. Trimming took 4 bases from V and 3 from J; bases not matched to a gene: 10.

The V call is TRBV9, the J call TRBJ2-3, with a possible D match to TRBD1 (5 bases). Germline CDR1 SGDLS, CDR2 YYNGEE. The ends were cut back, 0 bases at V and 2 bases at J, with 10 bases in the middle. The CDR3 is made up of 15 amino acids. CDR3: CASSVGGHPTDTQYF. The CDR3 region has the DNA TGTGCCAGCAGCGTAGGGGGCCACCCCACAGATACGCAGTATTTT.

This chain links TRBV28 with TRBJ1-5, with D possibly TRBD1 on 5 matching bases. Trimming stripped 0 bases from V and 1 base from J, with 13 bases between. This CDR3 contains 17 residues. Germline V gene lookup returns CDR1 MDHEN and CDR2 SYDVKM. The chain's CDR3 is CASSLWGRRDSNQPQHF. The CDR3 DNA reads TGTGCCAGCAGTTTATGGGGGCGGAGGGACAGCAATCAGCCCCAGCATTTT.

The chain joins TRBV10-3 to TRBJ2-1; 8 bases agree with TRBD2. With V trimmed by 0 bases and J by 2 bases, 3 bases remained unmatched. CDR3 length equals 16 residues. In germline, CDR1 is ENHRY, CDR2 SYGVKD. The CDR3 bases are TGTGCCATCAGTGAGTCGAAAGCGGGGGCCTACAATGAGCAGTTCTTC. This encodes CAISESKAGAYNEQFF.

The rearrangement links TRBV19 to TRBJ2-2; TRBD2 is a possible D gene (6 bases). Germline CDR1 LNHDA, CDR2 SQIVND (reference sequence). The CDR3 has 16 amino acids. The germline V and J ends were trimmed by 4 bases and 8 bases, with 20 bases remaining between them. The CDR3 DNA reads as TGTGCCAGTAGTACCGGCCTTGCCAGAGCGGGTGGGGAGCTGTTTTTT. Translation gives CASSTGLARAGGELFF.

V usage is TRBV7-2 and J usage is TRBJ2-3, with 8 nucleotides matching TRBD2. The CDR3 is 16 amino acids. Trimming took 5 bases from V and 1 from J; bases not matched to a gene: 8. CDR1 is SGHTA and CDR2 is FQGNSA in the germline V gene. CDR3 sequence (DNA): TGTGCCAGCAGCCTGGCCGGGGGGGAGGGCACAGATACGCAGTATTTT. Translating it yields CASSLAGGEGTDTQYF. Variable domain in full (rest from reference TRBV7-2 and TRBJ2-3): GAGVSQSPSNKVTEKGKDVELRCDPISGHTALYWYRQSLGQGLEFLIYFQGNSAPDKSGLPSDRFSAERTGGSVSTLTIQRTQQEDSAVYLCASSLAGGEGTDTQYFGPGTRLTVL.

This clone has only one observation. CDR3 bases: TGTGCCAGTAGTATGAATGGGGGCGCAGATACGCAGTATTTT. Protein: CASSMNGGADTQYF. This chain connects TRBV19 to TRBJ2-3, with D possibly TRBD1 on 6 matching bases. CDR3 length: 14 amino acids. Per germline, CDR1 LNHDA and CDR2 SQIVND (reference sequence). Trimming took 3 bases from V and 4 from J, leaving 11 bases between them.

This clone was detected ten times or more. This chain joins TRBV3-1 (or the pseudogene TRBV3-2) and TRBJ1-6; the D is unclear. CDR3 size: 14 residues. Germline assignment: CDR1 LGHDT and CDR2 YNNKEL (reference sequence). Trimming removed 4 bases at V and 8 bases at J, with 12 bases between. The CDR3 nucleotides are TGTGCCAGCAGCCTCCGGAGGGAGGATTCACCCCTCCACTTT. Its protein product is CASSLRREDSPLHF.

The V and J genes are TRBV5-1 and TRBJ2-1; TRBD2 matches 9 bases. This CDR3 region has 16 residues. CDR1 is SGHRS and CDR2 is YFSETQ in the germline V gene. V shed 1 base, J shed 3 bases, and the junction held 5 bases outside the gene matches. CDR3 coding DNA: TGCGCCAGCAGCTTGACTAGCGGGTTTAGCTACAATGAGCAGTTCTTC. Its protein product is CASSLTSGFSYNEQFF.

The chain couples TRBV2 to TRBJ2-7; 8 bases align to TRBD1. This CDR3 is 15 amino acids long. Germline-derived CDR1 and CDR2 are SNHLY and FYNNEI. After removal of 4 bases from V and 5 bases from J, the junction contained 10 bases not matched to a gene. The CDR3 nucleotides read TGTGCCAGCAGTGGACGACAGGGGTCAGGCGACGAGCAGTACTTC. Translation gives CASSGRQGSGDEQYF.

The chain carries TRBV21-1 and TRBJ1-5. TRBV21-1 counts as a pseudogene. CDR3 length equals 15 residues. The CDR3 bases are TGTGCCAGCAGCAGGGCGAGGGGGGGGGATCAGCCCCAGCATTTT. Translated: CASSRARGGDQPQHF.

This clone was observed a single time. The rearrangement uses TRBV6-5 and TRBJ1-6; D is ambiguous. The ends were cut back, 8 bases at V and 8 bases at J, with 16 bases in the middle. The CDR3 loop spans 14 amino acids. CDR1 MNHEY and CDR2 SVGAGI come from the germline V gene. Written as DNA, the CDR3 is TGTGCCAGCCTCCGGGATTTGTCGGATTCACCCCTCCACTTT. Its protein is CASLRDLSDSPLHF.

V is TRBV29-1 and J is TRBJ2-1, with D perhaps TRBD2 (6 bases). The germline CDR1 and CDR2 sequences are SQVTM and ANQGSEA. V was clipped by 7 bases and J by 0 bases, with 13 bases between them. The CDR3 length is 14 residues. The CDR3, as DNA: TGCAGCGCTGCCCGGACTATCTCCTACAATGAGCAGTTCTTC. This translates into CSAARTISYNEQFF.

This clone was observed once. The genes are TRBV5-1 and TRBJ1-5; D is ambiguous. V was clipped by 5 bases and J by 2 bases, with 11 bases between them. The CDR3 consists of 14 residues. The germline gives CDR1 SGHRS, CDR2 YFSETQ. The CDR3 loop reads CASSFDGGNQPQHF. As DNA, the CDR3 is TGCGCCAGCAGTTTTGACGGGGGCAATCAGCCCCAGCATTTT.

The chain recombines TRBV9 with TRBJ2-5, with D hard to call. The CDR3 loop spans 14 amino acids. V was clipped by 3 bases and J by 1 base, with 10 bases between them. Germline CDR1 is SGDLS and CDR2 is YYNGEE. CDR3 amino acids: CASSAPSVQETQYF. CDR3 in DNA: TGTGCCAGCAGCGCGCCGAGTGTCCAAGAGACCCAGTACTTC.